This T cell receptor beta chain was identified in a study of spatial heterogeneity in lung cancer. Study summary: Detection of beta-chain sequences consistently exceeded that of alpha-chain sequences.

As for time point: sample taken at primary tumor resection. No cells were sorted before sequencing. The whole RNA sequenced was extracted from tumor, nontumor lung or frozen PBMC. The cohort: approximately 66 early-stage, untreated non-small cell lung cancer patients. This clonotype showed up just a few times. No antigen is known for it. Individually, TCR cDNA molecules were each labelled with a unique molecular identifier. TCRdb re-derived calls from the 5' RACE reads in MiXCR, one entry per CDR3 protein. The sample has some 85,000 distinct CDR3 sequences, 15% to 25% seen once. Per germline, CDR1 SGHVS and CDR2 FNYEAQ. The CDR3 consists of 20 residues. J gave up 5 bases and V 1 base, and 17 bases lay outside the gene matches. Study-wide results and caveats: Among blood samples, ubiquitous expanded tumor TCRs appeared more at resection than at follow-up.

Source: PBMCs, taken at surgery. This TCR was sampled from a male donor with early-stage non-small cell lung cancer. The chain links TRBV7-6 to TRBJ2-5; 12 nucleotides align to TRBD2. The CDR3 loop is CASSLGLAGGPWAGSETQYF. The CDR3 DNA sequence: TGTGCCAGCAGCTTAGGTCTAGCGGGAGGGCCCTGGGCTGGATCGGAGACCCAGTACTTC. Using reference TRBV7-6 and TRBJ2-5 for the parts outside the CDR3, the full variable domain is GAGVSQSPRYKVTKRGQDVALRCDPISGHVSLYWYRQALGQGPEFLTYFNYEAQQDKSGLPNDRFSAERPEGSISTLTIQRTEQRDSAMYRCASSLGLAGGPWAGSETQYFGPGTRLLVL.